The 17 T cell receptor beta chains below were found in one sample sequenced in a study of cytomegalovirus exposure and HLA in healthy donors. PCR amplification relied on 60 Vbeta primers (plus 13 Jbeta primers). This table comes from immunoSEQ multiplex PCR, and its TCRdb copy is limited to in-frame clones, with some not included. The repertoire holds more than 150,000 clones, with roughly 77% as singletons. The sequenced sample consisted of PBMCs. The source is a woman aged 25 to 39 in good health and CMV-seropositive.

V gene TRBV2 combines with J gene TRBJ1-4; D possibly corresponds to TRBD1 (6 bases). This CDR3 spans 12 amino acids. Trimming removed 6 bases from V and 17 bases from J, with 19 bases in between. Germline V CDR1 and CDR2: SNHLY, FYNNEI. CDR3 protein: CASRDSSIAFFF. For the CDR3, the DNA is TGTGCCAGCAGGGACAGCTCCATCGCCTTTTTTTTT.

The chain carries TRBV5-1 and TRBJ2-7; 10 bases map to TRBD1. There are 15 residues in the CDR3. The V gene end was trimmed by 0 bases and the J gene end by 3 bases; junction bases not matched to a gene: 3. CDR1 and CDR2 (germline): SGHRS, YFSETQ. In DNA, the CDR3 is TGCGCCAGCAGCTTGGGTGGGACAGGGGACTACGAGCAGTACTTC. Amino acids: CASSLGGTGDYEQYF.

V and J are TRBV4-2 and TRBJ2-7; TRBD2 is a possible D gene (6 bases). Trimming stripped 5 bases from V and 5 bases from J, with 19 bases between. Germline V gene data show CDR1 as LGHNA and CDR2 as YNFKEQ. CDR3 length equals 15 residues. The chain's CDR3 is CASSSRDSSLDEQYF. CDR3 DNA sequence: TGTGCCAGCAGCTCGCGGGACTCCTCCCTAGACGAGCAGTACTTC.

The chain employs TRBV7-6 and TRBJ2-1; 11 positions match TRBD2. This CDR3 is 16 amino acids long. Losses at the gene ends were 4 bases for V and 2 bases for J; bases not matched to a gene: 4. CDR1 is SGHVS, CDR2 FNYEAQ, per germline. CDR3 in DNA: TGTGCCAGCAGCTCTCATAGCGGGGGGGCCTACAATGAGCAGTTCTTC. Translation: CASSSHSGGAYNEQFF.

The chain has TRBV6-1 and TRBJ1-3; no definite D call. The CDR3 is 17 amino acids. CDR1 is MNHNS, CDR2 SASEGT, per germline. Trimming removed 0 bases at V and 0 bases at J, with 12 bases between. CDR3 sequence reads: CASSEALRELSGNTIYF. In nucleotides, the CDR3 is TGTGCCAGCAGTGAAGCCCTGAGGGAGCTCTCTGGAAACACCATATATTTT.

This clone was seen a handful of times. This chain uses TRBV4-3 with TRBJ2-2; 11 nucleotides line up with TRBD2. The CDR3 runs to 16 residues. The V gene end was trimmed by 6 bases and the J gene end by 7 bases; junction bases not matched to a gene: 10. In germline, CDR1 is LGHNA, CDR2 YSLEER. The CDR3 loop reads CASSHYSGGVGGELFF. The CDR3 bases are TGCGCCAGCAGTCACTATAGCGGGGGGGTTGGCGGGGAGCTGTTTTTT.

V gene TRBV4-1 combines with J gene TRBJ2-7; 9 positions agree with TRBD2. Germline trimming cut 1 base from V and 2 bases from J; bases unmatched to any gene: 3. CDR3 length: 15 amino acids. The germline V gene has CDR1 MGHRA and CDR2 YSYEKL. This chain's CDR3 is CASSQGGGGAYEQYF. As DNA, the CDR3 is TGCGCCAGCAGCCAAGGGGGCGGGGGGGCCTACGAGCAGTACTTC.

V is TRBV9 and J is TRBJ2-7; the D gene is possibly TRBD1 (5 bases). The CDR3 contains 14 residues. Per the germline V gene, CDR1 is SGDLS and CDR2 is YYNGEE. V gave up 5 bases and J gave up 1 base, with 13 bases separating them. CDR3: CASSPDSRSYEQYF. The CDR3 nucleotides are TGTGCCAGCAGTCCTGACAGTAGGTCCTACGAGCAGTACTTC. Combining the CDR3 with reference TRBV9 and TRBJ2-7 gives the whole variable domain DSGVTQTPKHLITATGQRVTLRCSPRSGDLSVYWYQQSLDQGLQFLIQYYNGEERAKGNILERFSAQQFPDLHSELNLSSLELGDSALYFCASSPDSRSYEQYFGPGTRLTVT.

This rearrangement joins TRBV27 to TRBJ2-5; TRBD2 aligns across 9 bases. The CDR3 sequence is 15 residues long. Germline CDR1 MNHEY, CDR2 SMNVEV (reference sequence). V trimming: 0 bases; J trimming: 5 bases; junction bases outside the gene matches: 4. The CDR3 spells CASSLSRGGSETQYF. CDR3 nucleotides: TGTGCCAGCAGTTTATCGCGGGGGGGCTCCGAGACCCAGTACTTC.

This chain joins TRBV7-2 and TRBJ2-6; D uncertain. The CDR3 extends over 16 amino acids. Trimming pared 6 bases from V and 0 bases from J, leaving 12 bases between. Germline V gives CDR1 SGHTA, CDR2 FQGNSA. The CDR3 sequence is CASSEAWNSGANVLTF. CDR3 coding DNA: TGTGCCAGCAGTGAAGCGTGGAACTCTGGGGCCAACGTCCTGACTTTC.

The chain is built from TRBV4-1 and TRBJ2-1; maybe TRBD1 (6 bases). The CDR3 totals 14 residues. The germline V gene has CDR1 MGHRA and CDR2 YSYEKL. Trimming took off 0 bases at V and 10 bases at J, with 13 bases between the two ends. CDR3 DNA sequence: TGCGCCAGCAGCCAAGACCACAGGGACGGGGAGCAGTTCTTC. Amino acid sequence: CASSQDHRDGEQFF.

Worth noting for this clone: Sequence at one end of the junction differs from germline and may be a read error. In nucleotides, the CDR3 is TGTTCCAGCACCGGGGGCGGGGGCGCCGAAAATGGCTACACCTTC. This codes for CSSTGGGGAENGYTF. The V and J genes are TRBV7-9 and TRBJ1-2; D may be TRBD1 (6 bases). Germline V CDR1 and CDR2: SEHNR, FQNEAQ (reference sequence). There are 15 residues in the CDR3.

This sequence joins TRBV19 and TRBJ2-3, with 7 bases matching TRBD2. The CDR3 totals 16 residues. Trimming removed 4 bases from V and 0 bases from J; junction bases left unmatched: 7. CDR1 is LNHDA, CDR2 SQIVND, per germline (reference sequence). The CDR3 coding sequence is TGTGCCAGTAGTAAAAGGCAAGCGGGGAGCACAGATACGCAGTATTTT. Amino acid sequence: CASSKRQAGSTDTQYF.

The chain uses TRBV4-1 and TRBJ1-2, with D perhaps TRBD1 (6 bases). With 4 bases removed from V and 0 bases from J, the gap between germline ends came to 15 bases. This CDR3 is built from 16 residues. Germline V gives CDR1 MGHRA, CDR2 YSYEKL. DNA for the CDR3: TGCGCCAGCAGCCGAACCTGGACAGAAGCTAACTATGGCTACACCTTC. This sequence encodes CASSRTWTEANYGYTF.

This clone occurred a few times. The chain has TRBV2 and TRBJ2-5, with 13 positions matching TRBD2. In germline, CDR1 is SNHLY, CDR2 FYNNEI. The CDR3 is 16 residues long. The ends lost 2 bases at V and 6 bases at J; junction bases unmatched: 6. The chain's CDR3 is CASSETGTSGAKTQYF. As DNA, the CDR3 is TGTGCCAGCAGTGAAACGGGGACTAGCGGGGCAAAGACCCAGTACTTC.

This clone has a single count. The chain has TRBV27 and TRBJ2-1, with TRBD1 identical over 8 bases. The V gene end was trimmed by 5 bases and the J gene end by 4 bases; junction bases not matched to a gene: 7. This CDR3 has 15 amino acids. Germline CDR1 MNHEY, CDR2 SMNVEV (reference sequence). CDR3 protein: CASSPPTGAYNEQFF. The CDR3 bases are TGTGCCAGCAGTCCCCCGACAGGGGCTTACAATGAGCAGTTCTTC.

CDR3: CASSRSGFQETQYF. CDR3 DNA: TGTGCCAGCAGCAGGTCGGGGTTCCAAGAGACCCAGTACTTC. The chain couples TRBV2 to TRBJ2-5; TRBD2 might be the D (5 bases). Germline-derived CDR1 and CDR2 are SNHLY and FYNNEI. The V and J ends lost 6 bases and 1 base respectively, with 12 bases between them. This CDR3 contains 14 residues.